The rows below give T cell receptor beta chains drawn from one sample of a study of T cell repertoires in cytomegalovirus infection. Their recognized antigens are unknown. TCRdb re-derived calls from the reads in MiXCR, one entry per CDR3 protein. The repertoire holds 200,000 or so distinct CDR3 sequences, with 38% as singletons. Specimen: CD8+ T cells from cultured PBMCs, collected from culture after CMV antigen stimulation. The source is a human donor in good health (CMV status not recorded). Some clones in this sample may be carry-over from other donors' samples. CDR3s include the opening cysteine and the closing phenylalanine or tryptophan.

j_call v_call cdr3_aa
TRBJ2-7 TRBV6-1 CASSAGTQNPYEQYF
TRBJ2-5 TRBV7-8 CASRPRCILQETNYF
TRBJ2-7 TRBV7-6 CASSLDRGPVYEQYF
TRBJ2-5 TRBV11-3 CASSSREMGRETQYF
TRBJ2-1 TRBV7-2 CASSPSLTRNLDNEQFF
TRBJ2-3 TRBV7-9 CASTKGGLATSSTDTQYF
TRBJ2-1 TRBV20-1 CSALIAGVYNEQFF
TRBJ1-2 TRBV7-6 CASSRTANYGYTF
TRBJ1-2 TRBV28 CASSWTGANYGYTF
TRBJ1-1 TRBV11-2 CASSLGGRASREAFF
TRBJ1-5 TRBV27 CASSRVSGQPQHF
TRBJ2-5 TRBV6-1 CASRRGRETQYF
TRBJ2-3 TRBV20-1 CSARENGGVTDTQYF
TRBJ2-5 TRBV24-1 CATSDRIGRAQETQYF
TRBJ2-2 TRBV5-1 CASSTGDRGRTGELFF
TRBJ1-5 TRBV4-1 CASSPNRNQPQHF
TRBJ2-7 TRBV7-2 CASSLILAGGEQYF
TRBJ2-1 TRBV11-2 CASSLKGLAGALPYNEQFF
TRBJ1-6 TRBV7-8 CASSLGSMDEDSPLHF
TRBJ2-7 TRBV6-2/TRBV6-3 CASRRGPYEQYF
TRBJ2-3 TRBV12-3/TRBV12-4 CASSPPSADTQYF
TRBJ2-4 TRBV13 CASSLRESKNIQYF
TRBJ1-2 TRBV12-3/TRBV12-4 CASSFEGGRNYGYTF
TRBJ1-6 TRBV9 CASSTQGNSPLHF
TRBJ2-7 TRBV20-1 CSASTGLPYEQYF
TRBJ1-1 TRBV28 CASRGVNDPEAFF
TRBJ1-1 TRBV19 CASTWTGAMNTEAFF
TRBJ2-3 TRBV20-1 CSARVHPTRLAGVNTQYF
TRBJ2-3 TRBV4-3 CASSPPGATDTQYF
TRBJ2-4 TRBV12-3/TRBV12-4 CASSSIPDRGLAKNIQYF
TRBJ2-2 TRBV7-6 CASSSVANTGELFF
TRBJ2-7 TRBV7-6 CASSSGTASYEQYF
TRBJ2-2 TRBV27 CASSLGGTGELFF
TRBJ2-2 TRBV20-1 CSARDPGLADTTRELFF
TRBJ2-6 TRBV18 CASYRTGANVLTF
TRBJ2-1 TRBV29-1 CSVALGQGARGEQFF
TRBJ2-7 TRBV4-1 CASSQIQGPSYEQYF
TRBJ2-7 TRBV7-3 CASSSGTVPYEQYF
TRBJ2-7 TRBV7-8 CASSSLAGRDEQYF
TRBJ1-1 TRBV14 CASSHVDRGLEAFF
TRBJ2-1 TRBV11-2 CASSQQDYYNEQFF
TRBJ1-5 TRBV2 CASSPGEYSNQPQHF
TRBJ2-1 TRBV5-1 CASSLESSVDEQFF
TRBJ1-2 TRBV9 CASSTRAFYGYTF
TRBJ2-3 TRBV27 CASSSFSDTQYF
TRBJ1-1 TRBV7-2 CASSPRSVRAFF
TRBJ2-7 TRBV4-2 CASSQEAREYHEQYF
TRBJ2-2 TRBV6-5 CASSYSSPGGVYTGELFF
TRBJ1-5 TRBV28 CASSSLGNQPQHF
TRBJ1-5 TRBV5-6 CASSRTGYNQPQHF
TRBJ2-2 TRBV7-2 CASRRLAGDTGELFF
TRBJ1-5 TRBV6-1 CASSADSHHNQPQHF
TRBJ2-7 TRBV19 CASSILGTGPSYEQYF
TRBJ2-7 TRBV7-9 CASSFGDTYEQYF
TRBJ2-3 TRBV9 CASSASKRGGSDTQYF